These 18 T cell receptor beta chains share one sample of origin, sequenced in a study of blood T cell repertoires in COVID-19. Sequenced by immunoSEQ multiplex PCR; TCRdb stores in-frame clones only, minus some. The table records approximately 110,000 clones, approximately 74% of them present only once. The sequencing sample was made of peripheral blood. The origin of the receptors is a man older than 75 with COVID-19, enrolled during active disease.

This rearrangement joins TRBV6-2 or TRBV6-3 to TRBJ2-5, with TRBD2 as a possible D gene (5 bases). V lost 5 bases, J lost 2 bases, and 6 bases lay in between. This CDR3 spans 12 amino acids. CDR1 and CDR2 from the germline V gene are MNHEY and SVGEGT. For the CDR3, the DNA is TGTGCCAGCAGTCGGGAACAAGAGACCCAGTACTTC. Translation: CASSREQETQYF.

This clone was seen only once. The V and J genes are TRBV5-8 and TRBJ2-1, with D possibly being TRBD1 (6 bases). This CDR3 has 16 residues. Trimming stripped 4 bases from V and 3 bases from J, with 17 bases between. The germline gives CDR1 SGHTS, CDR2 YDEGEE. CDR3 sequence reads: CASSIKTGIGYNEQFF. In nucleotides, the CDR3 is TGTGCCAGCAGCATAAAGACAGGTATTGGCTACAATGAGCAGTTCTTC. The full variable domain, rest sourced from reference TRBV5-8 and TRBJ2-1, is EAGVTQSPTHLIKTRGQQATLRCSPISGHTSVYWYQQALGLGLQFLLWYDEGEERNRGNFPPRFSGRQFPNYSSELNVNALELEDSALYLCASSIKTGIGYNEQFFGPGTRLTVL.

The chain employs TRBV7-9 and TRBJ1-1; D is possibly TRBD1 (6 bases). Trimming pared 5 bases from V and 1 base from J, leaving 8 bases between. This CDR3 is 13 amino acids long. Germline V gives CDR1 SEHNR, CDR2 FQNEAQ (reference sequence). The CDR3 is CASSRQENTEAFF. The CDR3 coding sequence is TGTGCCAGCAGCCGACAGGAGAACACTGAAGCTTTCTTT.

V is TRBV6-5 and J is TRBJ2-7; 7 positions match TRBD1. J lost 2 bases, V lost 7 bases, and 5 bases had no gene match. This CDR3 comprises 13 residues. Germline CDR1 is MNHEY and CDR2 is SVGAGI. CDR3 residues: CASTRDSTYEQYF. For the CDR3, the DNA is TGTGCCAGCACTAGGGACAGCACCTACGAGCAGTACTTC.

This clone has just one count. The chain employs TRBV11-2 and TRBJ2-2, with TRBD2 as a possible D gene (5 bases). V was clipped by 1 base and J by 4 bases, with 10 bases between them. CDR1 and CDR2 from the germline V gene are SGHAT and FQNNGV. The CDR3 sequence is 15 residues long. Here the CDR3 DNA reads TGTGCCAGCAGCTTAGTCCGGGGAAGCACCGGGGAGCTGTTTTTT. This translates into CASSLVRGSTGELFF.

The chain is built from TRBV3-1 (or the pseudogene TRBV3-2) and TRBJ2-5; no definite D call. Germline V lookup: CDR1 LGHDT, CDR2 YNNKEL (reference sequence). With 2 bases removed from V and 5 bases from J, the gap between germline ends came to 6 bases. This CDR3 has 12 residues. CDR3 sequence (DNA): TGTGCCAGCAGCCAACTAATGGAGACCCAGTACTTC. It encodes CASSQLMETQYF.

This clone was picked up a small number of times. J is TRBJ2-7 and V is TRBV19, with a tentative D call TRBD2 (6 bases). V was cut by 6 bases and J by 4 bases, with 16 bases left in between. The germline V gene encodes CDR1 LNHDA and CDR2 SQIVND (reference sequence). The CDR3 runs to 14 residues. The CDR3 DNA sequence: TGTGCCAGTAGCCCCCCGAATGGGGGGTACGAGCAGTACTTC. Protein product: CASSPPNGGYEQYF.

This sequence joins TRBV7-9 and TRBJ1-5; D might be TRBD1 (6 bases). CDR3 length equals 15 residues. With 5 bases removed from V and 1 base from J, the gap between germline ends came to 12 bases. The germline gives CDR1 SEHNR, CDR2 FQNEAQ (reference sequence). The CDR3 bases are TGTGCCAGCAGCCCTACAGGGTACAGCAATCAGCCCCAGCATTTT. Amino acid sequence: CASSPTGYSNQPQHF.

This clone was detected a few times. The CDR3 spells CASNAGTGELFF. DNA for the CDR3: TGTGCCAGTAACGCAGGGACCGGGGAGCTGTTTTTT. The chain uses TRBV9 and TRBJ2-2, with a weak D call TRBD1 (5 bases). The CDR3 extends over 12 amino acids. Germline CDR1 SGDLS, CDR2 YYNGEE. V lost 8 bases, J lost 5 bases, and 10 bases lay in between.

The chain uses TRBV19 and TRBJ2-3; the D is unclear. Germline values: CDR1 LNHDA, CDR2 SQIVND (reference sequence). The CDR3 has 13 amino acids. Trimming cost V 1 base and J 4 bases, with 6 bases left between them. CDR3: CASSIGLADTQYF. The CDR3 DNA follows: TGTGCCAGTAGTATAGGGTTAGCAGATACGCAGTATTTT.

The chain has TRBV7-3 and TRBJ1-2; 7 positions match TRBD1. Unmatched junction bases numbered 8, after V lost 6 bases and J lost 7 bases. Germline assignment: CDR1 SGHTA and CDR2 FQGTGA. The CDR3 runs 13 residues. CDR3 loop: CASSPGQASGYTF. In DNA, the CDR3 is TGTGCCAGCAGTCCCGGACAGGCGAGTGGCTACACCTTC.

This clone was counted between two and nine times. This chain links TRBV7-9 with TRBJ2-1, with TRBD2 matching 10 bases. Trimming cost V 4 bases and J 6 bases; bases outside gene matches: 3. Germline assignment: CDR1 SEHNR and CDR2 FQNEAQ (reference sequence). The CDR3 has 14 amino acids. As DNA, the CDR3 is TGTGCCAGCAGCTCTAGGACTAGCGGCAATGAGCAGTTCTTC. It translates to CASSSRTSGNEQFF.

The chain carries TRBV7-9 and TRBJ1-6; D may be TRBD1 (5 bases). The germline V and J ends were trimmed by 0 bases and 10 bases, with 22 bases remaining between them. CDR1 and CDR2 from the germline V gene are SEHNR and FQNEAQ (reference sequence). The CDR3 runs 18 residues. The CDR3 reads CASSLAPSGAGGVSPLHF. The CDR3 region has the DNA TGTGCCAGCAGCTTAGCCCCGTCCGGGGCCGGCGGGGTCTCACCCCTCCACTTT. Combining the CDR3 with reference TRBV7-9 and TRBJ1-6 gives the whole variable domain DTGVSQNPRHKITKRGQNVTFRCDPISEHNRLYWYRQTLGQGPEFLTYFQNEAQLEKSRLLSDRFSAERPKGSFSTLEIQRTEQGDSAMYLCASSLAPSGAGGVSPLHFGNGTRLTVT.

The chain links TRBV7-3 to TRBJ2-2, with D unresolved. Trimming left V 2 bases short and J 4 bases short, with 5 bases between. Germline lookup yields CDR1 SGHTA and CDR2 FQGTGA. The length of the CDR3 is 13 residues. CDR3 nucleotides: TGTGCCAGCAGCTTATCGGTCACCGGGGAGCTGTTTTTT. Translation: CASSLSVTGELFF.

The gene calls are TRBV7-9 and TRBJ2-1; D uncertain. V was clipped by 3 bases and J by 9 bases, with 6 bases between them. This CDR3 has 11 residues. Germline V gene sequence: CDR1 SEHNR, CDR2 FQNEAQ (reference sequence). CDR3 nucleotides: TGTGCCAGCAGCTTTCTCCCTGAGCAGTTCTTC. Encoded protein: CASSFLPEQFF.

V and J are TRBV10-3 and TRBJ1-1, with 7 bases fitting TRBD1. V trimming: 2 bases; J trimming: 3 bases; junction bases outside the gene matches: 3. The CDR3 contains 14 residues. The germline V gene has CDR1 ENHRY and CDR2 SYGVKD. CDR3 sequence: CAISEGRGYTEAFF. Here the CDR3 DNA reads TGTGCCATCAGTGAGGGCAGGGGGTACACTGAAGCTTTCTTT.

This rearrangement joins TRBV7-3 to TRBJ1-2, with 11 bases fitting TRBD1. Germline V lookup: CDR1 SGHTA, CDR2 FQGTGA. V trimming: 5 bases; J trimming: 6 bases; junction bases outside the gene matches: 5. The CDR3 totals 14 residues. CDR3 DNA sequence: TGTGCCAGCAGCCCCAGGACAGGGGGCGATGGCTACACCTTC. Encoded protein: CASSPRTGGDGYTF.

CDR3 region: CASSEYVGEDQHF. The CDR3 coding sequence is TGTGCCAGCAGTGAATACGTGGGGGAGGACCAGCATTTT. The J gene is TRBJ1-5, the V gene TRBV25-1, with D perhaps TRBD1 (5 bases). V lost 0 bases, J lost 12 bases, and 12 bases lay in between. Germline-derived CDR1 and CDR2 are MGHDK and SYGVNS. The CDR3 extends over 13 amino acids.